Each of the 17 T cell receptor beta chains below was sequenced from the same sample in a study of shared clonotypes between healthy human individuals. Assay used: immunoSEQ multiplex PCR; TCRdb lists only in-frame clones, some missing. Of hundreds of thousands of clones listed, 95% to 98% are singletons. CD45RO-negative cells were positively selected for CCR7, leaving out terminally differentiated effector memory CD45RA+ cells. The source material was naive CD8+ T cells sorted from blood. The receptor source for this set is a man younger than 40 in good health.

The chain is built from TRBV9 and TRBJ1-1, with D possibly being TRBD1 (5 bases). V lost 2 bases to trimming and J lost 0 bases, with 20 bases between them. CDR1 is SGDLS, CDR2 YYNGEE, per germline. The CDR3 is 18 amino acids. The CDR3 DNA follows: TGTGCCAGCAGCGTCAGTCGGGGAGAAGGGGCCATGAACACTGAAGCTTTCTTT. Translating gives CASSVSRGEGAMNTEAFF.

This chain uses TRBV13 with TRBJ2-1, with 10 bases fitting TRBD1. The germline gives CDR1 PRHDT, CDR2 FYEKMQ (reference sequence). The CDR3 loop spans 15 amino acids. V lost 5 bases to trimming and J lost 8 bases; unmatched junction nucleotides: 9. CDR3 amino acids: CASSNRDRGGHEQFF. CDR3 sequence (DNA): TGTGCCAGCAGCAACCGGGACAGGGGCGGACATGAGCAGTTCTTC.

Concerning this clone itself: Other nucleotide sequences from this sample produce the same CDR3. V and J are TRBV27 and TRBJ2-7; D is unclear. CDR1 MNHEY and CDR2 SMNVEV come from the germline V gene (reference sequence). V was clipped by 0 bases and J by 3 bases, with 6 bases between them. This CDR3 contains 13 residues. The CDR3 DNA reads TGTGCCAGCAGTTTATCCACAAGCTACGAGCAGTACTTC. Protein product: CASSLSTSYEQYF.

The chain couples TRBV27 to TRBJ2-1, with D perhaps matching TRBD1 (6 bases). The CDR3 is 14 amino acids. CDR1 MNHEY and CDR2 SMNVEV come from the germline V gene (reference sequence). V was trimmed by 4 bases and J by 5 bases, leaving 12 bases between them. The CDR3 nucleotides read TGTGCCAGCAGTTCCCTTCGGGACAACAATGAGCAGTTCTTC. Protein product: CASSSLRDNNEQFF.

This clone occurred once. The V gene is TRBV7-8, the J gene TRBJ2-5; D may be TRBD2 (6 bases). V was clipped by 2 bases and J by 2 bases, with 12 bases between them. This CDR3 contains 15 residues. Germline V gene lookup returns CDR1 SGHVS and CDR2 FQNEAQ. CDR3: CASSLNPSAQETQYF. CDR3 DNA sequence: TGTGCCAGCAGCTTAAACCCTAGCGCGCAAGAGACCCAGTACTTC. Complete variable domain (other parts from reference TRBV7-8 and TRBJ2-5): GAGVSQSPRYKVAKRGQDVALRCDPISGHVSLFWYQQALGQGPEFLTYFQNEAQLDKSGLPSDRFFAERPEGSVSTLKIQRTQQEDSAVYLCASSLNPSAQETQYFGPGTRLLVL.

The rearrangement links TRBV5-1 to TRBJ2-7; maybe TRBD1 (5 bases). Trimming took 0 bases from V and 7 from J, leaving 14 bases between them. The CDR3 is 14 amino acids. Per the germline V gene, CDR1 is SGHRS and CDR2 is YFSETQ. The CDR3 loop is CASSLDRPSREQYF. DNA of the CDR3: TGCGCCAGCAGCTTGGACAGGCCATCCCGGGAGCAGTACTTC. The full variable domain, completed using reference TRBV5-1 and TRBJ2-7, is KAGVTQTPRYLIKTRGQQVTLSCSPISGHRSVSWYQQTPGQGLQFLFEYFSETQRNKGNFPGRFSGRQFSNSRSEMNVSTLELGDSALYLCASSLDRPSREQYFGPGTRLTVT.

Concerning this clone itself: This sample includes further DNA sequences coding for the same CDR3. The CDR3 here is CASSLNTGELFF. The CDR3 DNA reads TGTGCCAGCAGCTTAAACACCGGGGAGCTGTTTTTT. V usage is TRBV7-2 and J usage is TRBJ2-2; D uncertain. V was clipped by 2 bases and J by 2 bases, with 0 bases between them. CDR1 and CDR2 from the germline V gene are SGHTA and FQGNSA. The CDR3 spans 12 residues.

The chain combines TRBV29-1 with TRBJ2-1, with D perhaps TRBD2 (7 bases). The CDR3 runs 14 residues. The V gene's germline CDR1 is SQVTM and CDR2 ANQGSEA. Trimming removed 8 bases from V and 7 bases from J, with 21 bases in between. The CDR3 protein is CSIPGAGVSNEQFF. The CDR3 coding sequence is TGCAGCATCCCGGGGGCGGGAGTCTCAAATGAGCAGTTCTTC.

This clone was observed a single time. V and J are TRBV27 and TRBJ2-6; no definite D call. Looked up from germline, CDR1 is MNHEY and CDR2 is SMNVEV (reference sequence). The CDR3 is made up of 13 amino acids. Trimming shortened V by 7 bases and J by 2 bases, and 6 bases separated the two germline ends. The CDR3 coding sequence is TGTGCCAGCAAAGGGACTGGGGCCAACGTCCTGACTTTC. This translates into CASKGTGANVLTF.

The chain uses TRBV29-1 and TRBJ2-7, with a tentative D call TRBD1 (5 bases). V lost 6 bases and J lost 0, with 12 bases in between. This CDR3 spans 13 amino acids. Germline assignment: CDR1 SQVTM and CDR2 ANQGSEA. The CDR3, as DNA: TGCAGCGTCGGAACAGGAGACTCCTACGAGCAGTACTTC. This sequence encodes CSVGTGDSYEQYF.

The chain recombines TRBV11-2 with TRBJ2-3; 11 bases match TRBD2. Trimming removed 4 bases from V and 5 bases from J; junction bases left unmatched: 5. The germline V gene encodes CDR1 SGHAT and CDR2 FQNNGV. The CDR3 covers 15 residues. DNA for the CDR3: TGTGCCAGCAGCTCACTAGCGGGAGTCGGAGATACGCAGTATTTT. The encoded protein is CASSSLAGVGDTQYF.

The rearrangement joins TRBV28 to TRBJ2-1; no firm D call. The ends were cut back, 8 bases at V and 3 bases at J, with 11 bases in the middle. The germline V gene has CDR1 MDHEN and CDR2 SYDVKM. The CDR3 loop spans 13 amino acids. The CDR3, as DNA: TGTGCCAGCGGATCTGGGTTCTACAATGAGCAGTTCTTC. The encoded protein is CASGSGFYNEQFF.

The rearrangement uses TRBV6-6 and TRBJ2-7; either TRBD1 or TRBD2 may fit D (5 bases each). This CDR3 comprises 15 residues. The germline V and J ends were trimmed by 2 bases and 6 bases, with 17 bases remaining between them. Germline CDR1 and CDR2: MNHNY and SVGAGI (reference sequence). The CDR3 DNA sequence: TGTGCCAGCAGTTACGGCCGGGACCATAGTTCCGAGCAGTACTTC. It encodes CASSYGRDHSSEQYF.

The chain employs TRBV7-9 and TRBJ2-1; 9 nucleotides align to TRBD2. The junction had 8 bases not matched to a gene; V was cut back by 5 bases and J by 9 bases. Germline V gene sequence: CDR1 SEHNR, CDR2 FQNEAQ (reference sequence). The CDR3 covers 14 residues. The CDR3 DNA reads TGTGCCAGCAGCCTCTTAGCGGGAGAGCGTGAGCAGTTCTTC. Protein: CASSLLAGEREQFF.

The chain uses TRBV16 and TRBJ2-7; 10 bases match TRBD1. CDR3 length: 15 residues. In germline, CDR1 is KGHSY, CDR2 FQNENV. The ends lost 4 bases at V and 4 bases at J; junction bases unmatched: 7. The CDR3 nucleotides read TGTGCCAGCAGCCCAGGAAGGACAGGGGGATACGAGCAGTACTTC. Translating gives CASSPGRTGGYEQYF.

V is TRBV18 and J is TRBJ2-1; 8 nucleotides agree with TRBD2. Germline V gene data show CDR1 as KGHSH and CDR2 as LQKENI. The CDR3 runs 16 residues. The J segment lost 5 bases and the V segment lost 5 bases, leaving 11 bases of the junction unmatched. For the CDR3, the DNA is TGTGCCAGCTCATCTCCACCGTTACTAGCGGACAATGAGCAGTTCTTC. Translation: CASSSPPLLADNEQFF.

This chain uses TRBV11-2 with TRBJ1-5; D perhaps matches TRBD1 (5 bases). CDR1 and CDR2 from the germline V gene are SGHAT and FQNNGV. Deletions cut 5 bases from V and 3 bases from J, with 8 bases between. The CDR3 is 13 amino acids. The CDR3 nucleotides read TGTGCCAGCAGCAGGGACGTCAATCAGCCCCAGCATTTT. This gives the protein CASSRDVNQPQHF.